This TCR beta chain was recovered during a study of blood T cell repertoires in COVID-19. Study overall: Spain, Italy and the United States supplied samples that represented acute and convalescent COVID-19. The cDNA or gDNA used as material had been derived from T cells, B-cell-depleted T cells, or PBMCs.

The CDR3 runs to 14 residues. V was clipped by 7 bases and J by 5 bases; unmatched bases: 5. The germline V gene encodes CDR1 LNHDA and CDR2 SQIVND (reference sequence). Authors' processing steps: Nucleated cell counts were estimated from reference gene primer amplification. Generated by immunoSEQ multiplex PCR, the TCRdb table keeps only in-frame clones and is missing some. The V and J calls and clone size were taken over from that table, and D and trimming were inferred from the DNA. This sample has roughly 82,000 clones; roughly 78% occur once, and the top ten carry 10%. Sample: peripheral blood. This clonotype was sampled from a man aged 55 to 70 with acute or convalescent COVID-19. The rearrangement links TRBV19 to TRBJ1-6; 7 bases fit TRBD1. The CDR3 protein is CASKRDSNNSPLHF. As DNA, the CDR3 is TGTGCCAGTAAACGGGACAGTAATAATTCACCCCTCCACTTT. Full variable domain (outside the CDR3, taken from reference TRBV19 and TRBJ1-6): DGGITQSPKYLFRKEGQNVTLSCEQNLNHDAMYWYRQDPGQGLRLIYYSQIVNDFQKGDIAEGYSVSREKKESFPLTVTSAQKNPTAFYLCASKRDSNNSPLHFGNGTRLTVT.